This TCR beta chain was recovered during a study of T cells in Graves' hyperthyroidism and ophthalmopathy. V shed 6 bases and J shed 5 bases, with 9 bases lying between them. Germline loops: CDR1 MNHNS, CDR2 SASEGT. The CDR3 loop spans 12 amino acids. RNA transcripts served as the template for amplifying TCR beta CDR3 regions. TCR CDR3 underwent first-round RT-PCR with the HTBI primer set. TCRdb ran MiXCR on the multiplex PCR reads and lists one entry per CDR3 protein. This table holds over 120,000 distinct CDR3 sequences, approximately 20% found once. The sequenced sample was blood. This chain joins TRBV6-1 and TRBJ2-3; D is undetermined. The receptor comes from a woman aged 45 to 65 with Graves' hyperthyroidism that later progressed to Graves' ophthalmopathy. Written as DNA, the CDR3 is TGTGCCAGCAGCCTATCTAGAGATACGCAGTATTTT. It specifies CASSLSRDTQYF.